The clone carrying this T cell receptor beta chain was counted between two and nine times. This specimen comes from a study of blood T cell repertoires in COVID-19. Some clones are missing from TCRdb's copy, which holds only in-frame ones; the method was immunoSEQ multiplex PCR. Altogether approximately 190,000 clones are present, roughly four fifths being singletons, with the ten largest covering about 5.5%. The receptor comes from a woman aged 25 to 45 with acute or convalescent COVID-19. The sequenced sample consisted of peripheral blood.

For the CDR3, the DNA is TGTGCCAGCAGTCCCTCTCTAGCAATCTCCTACGAGCAGTACTTC. It is translated as CASSPSLAISYEQYF. The chain links TRBV6-5 to TRBJ2-7, with a tentative D call TRBD2 (5 bases). The CDR3 contains 15 residues. With 5 bases removed from V and 0 bases from J, the gap between germline ends came to 14 bases. Germline values: CDR1 MNHEY, CDR2 SVGAGI.